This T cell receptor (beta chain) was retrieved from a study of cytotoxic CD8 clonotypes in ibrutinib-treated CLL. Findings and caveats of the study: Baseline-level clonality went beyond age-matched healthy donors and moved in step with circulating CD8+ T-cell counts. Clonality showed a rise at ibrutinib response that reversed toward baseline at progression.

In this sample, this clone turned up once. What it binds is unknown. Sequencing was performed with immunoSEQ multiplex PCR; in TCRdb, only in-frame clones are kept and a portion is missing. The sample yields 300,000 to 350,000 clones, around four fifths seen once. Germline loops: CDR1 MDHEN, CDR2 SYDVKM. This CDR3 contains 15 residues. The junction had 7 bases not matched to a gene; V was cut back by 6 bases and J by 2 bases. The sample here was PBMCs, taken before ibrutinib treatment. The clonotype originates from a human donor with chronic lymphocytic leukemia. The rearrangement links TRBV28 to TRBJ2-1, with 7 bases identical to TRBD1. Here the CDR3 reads CASSLRQGAYNEQFF. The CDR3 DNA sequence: TGTGCCAGCAGCCTTAGACAGGGAGCCTACAATGAGCAGTTCTTC.